This is a list of T cell receptor beta chains from one sample in a study of T cell clonotyping in hematopoietic cell transplantation. Assay: immunoSEQ multiplex PCR; the TCRdb copy retains only in-frame clones and omits some. The sample holds about 45,000 clones; 82% are singletons and the top ten take over 4.5%. This material consisted of peripheral blood mononuclear cells, taken before stem cell transplant. All receptors derive from a man aged 55 to 69 with myelodysplastic syndrome. Some clones in this sample may be carry-over from other donors' samples. The CDR3 runs from the conserved cysteine through the conserved F or W. D genes are given only for firm matches. Clone size is stated in some rows and not others, as once, few, many or a class when expanded.

clone_size j_call d_call v_call cdr3_nt cdr3_aa
. TRBJ1-1 . TRBV30 TGTGCCTGGAGTGTACTCTTTTCCAGTACTGAAGCTTTCTTT CAWSVLFSSTEAFF
. TRBJ1-1 . TRBV5-6 TGTGCCAGCAGCGGCGTAGCGGGAACTGAAGCTTTCTTT CASSGVAGTEAFF
. TRBJ2-7 . TRBV28 TGTGCCAGCAGTTTCGGCGGGGATAGCTCCTACGAGCAGTACTTC CASSFGGDSSYEQYF
. TRBJ2-1 TRBD2 TRBV4-2 TGTGCCAGCAGCCAAGACGGGACGGGGGGGGTCTACAATGAGCAGTTCTTC CASSQDGTGGVYNEQFF
. TRBJ1-2 . TRBV19 TGTGCCAGTATCCCAAAAGGGGGACCATCGACTAACTATGGCTACACCTTC CASIPKGGPSTNYGYTF
. TRBJ1-2 . TRBV7-8 TGTGCCAGCAGCTTAGACGACAGGTTTTATGGCTACACCTTC CASSLDDRFYGYTF
. TRBJ1-4 TRBD1 TRBV19 TGTGCCACCTCGACAGGGATTAATGAAAAACTGTTTTTT CATSTGINEKLFF
once TRBJ1-6 TRBD1 TRBV4-1 TGCGCCAGCCACCTGGGACAGTCCAATTCACCCCTCCACTTT CASHLGQSNSPLHF
. TRBJ2-2 . TRBV12-5 TGTGCTAAGGGGTCGGCCGGGGAGCTGTTTTTT CAKGSAGELFF
. TRBJ2-5 . TRBV18 TGTGCCAGCTCACCACTGGCGGGGGCCTCGGGGGAGACCCAGTACTTC CASSPLAGASGETQYF
few TRBJ1-1 . TRBV4-1 TGCGCCAGCAGCCAAGATTTTTATTCGCTGGGATCGACTTTCTTT CASSQDFYSLGSTFF
. TRBJ2-6 . TRBV2 TGTGCCAGCAGCGGGCCTGGGGCCAACGTCCTGACTTTC CASSGPGANVLTF
. TRBJ1-5 TRBD1 TRBV4-3 TGCGCCAGCAGCCAAGATTGGGGACAGCACAATCAGCCCCAGCATTTT CASSQDWGQHNQPQHF
. TRBJ1-6 . TRBV5-4 TGTGCCAGCAGCCCGGAGGGCACCGAGAGCTCCTATAATTCACCCCTCCACTTT CASSPEGTESSYNSPLHF
few TRBJ1-6 . TRBV10-3 TGTGCCATCGCCGTCGGGGGGAATTCACCCCTCCACTTT CAIAVGGNSPLHF
. TRBJ1-2 . TRBV2 TGTGCCAGCAGGGGGAAGGGGTCGGGTTTTCTCTATGGCTACACCTTC CASRGKGSGFLYGYTF
once TRBJ2-7 TRBD1 TRBV29-1 TGCAGCGTTGGGGGTCCGGGACAGGTCCGCGACGAGCAGTACTTC CSVGGPGQVRDEQYF
. TRBJ2-3 TRBD1 TRBV29-1 TGCAGCGTTGAAGGACCCAATGACAGGGGGCAACCCTCAGATACGCAGTATTTT CSVEGPNDRGQPSDTQYF
. TRBJ1-4 . TRBV7-2 TGTGCCAGCAGCCCGACAGCTAACAATGAAAAACTGTTTTTT CASSPTANNEKLFF
. TRBJ1-4 . TRBV6-5 TGTGCCAGCAGTTTCAACAGGGATGGTAATGAAAAACTGTTTTTT CASSFNRDGNEKLFF
. TRBJ1-5 TRBD1 TRBV27 TGTGCCAGCAGGGGAGGGGGCTTGAGCAATCAGCCCCAGCATTTT CASRGGGLSNQPQHF
. TRBJ2-3 TRBD1 TRBV28 TGTGCCAGCAGTTCTGAGAATAACAGGGGGCATGGCACAGATACGCAGTATTTT CASSSENNRGHGTDTQYF
. TRBJ2-7 TRBD1 TRBV9 TGTGCCAGCAGCGTCTCCGGGACAGGGAGCTACGAGCAGTACTTC CASSVSGTGSYEQYF
few TRBJ2-5 TRBD2 TRBV2 TGTGCCAGCAGTGAGAGCGGGGGGGAGACCCAGTACTTC CASSESGGETQYF
. TRBJ2-7 . TRBV25-1 TGTGCCAGCAGTGAATCGGTTTCCCCCTACGAGCAGTACTTC CASSESVSPYEQYF
once TRBJ2-7 TRBD1 TRBV6-5 TGTGCCAGCAGTTTGACAGGGCTCGACGAGCAGTACTTC CASSLTGLDEQYF
few TRBJ2-5 . TRBV19 TGTGCCAGTAGTGCCTCCGGGAACCAAGAGACCCAGTACTTC CASSASGNQETQYF
. TRBJ2-1 TRBD2 TRBV4-2 TGTGCCAGCAGCCTCCACTGGACTAGCGGGACGCCGGACTCCTACAATGAGCAGTTCTTC CASSLHWTSGTPDSYNEQFF
. TRBJ2-1 . TRBV11-3 TGTGCCAGCAGCTCGGAGGGACAGAACTACAATGAGCAGTTCTTC CASSSEGQNYNEQFF
. TRBJ2-2 . TRBV6-5 TGTGCCAGCAGTTACTCCGGGAACACCGGGGAGCTGTTTTTT CASSYSGNTGELFF
. TRBJ2-3 TRBD1 TRBV5-1 TGCGCCAGCAGCCCCCCCGGGACAGAGGGTACAGATACGCAGTATTTT CASSPPGTEGTDTQYF
once TRBJ1-2 . TRBV28 TGTGCCAGCAGTTTAGTGGGCTATGGCTACACCTTC CASSLVGYGYTF
. TRBJ1-1 TRBD1 TRBV6-5 TGTGCCAGCAGTTCGACAGGGGGGAGGACCGAAGCTTTCTTT CASSSTGGRTEAFF
. TRBJ1-4 TRBD1 TRBV7-9 TGTGCCAGCAGCATATGGACAGGGGGCCGGACTAATGAAAAACTGTTTTTT CASSIWTGGRTNEKLFF
. TRBJ2-2 . TRBV7-8 TGTGCCAGCAGCTTAGGGTGGGCTAGTATCACCGGGGAGCTGTTTTTT CASSLGWASITGELFF
. TRBJ1-2 . TRBV5-1 TGCGCCAGCAGAACCACTAATTCTGGCTATGGCTACACCTTC CASRTTNSGYGYTF
once TRBJ2-1 TRBD2 TRBV6-4 TGTGCCAGCAGTGACTCGAAGGGGCTAGCGGGGAGCTCCTACAATGAGCAGTTCTTC CASSDSKGLAGSSYNEQFF
. TRBJ2-2 TRBD2 TRBV2 TGTGCCAGCAGTTCGACTAGCGGGGTCACCGGGGAGCTGTTTTTT CASSSTSGVTGELFF
. TRBJ2-3 . TRBV7-8 TGTGCCAGCAGCTTAGCCGGGGGCCCGCCGGGAACAGATACGCAGTATTTT CASSLAGGPPGTDTQYF
few TRBJ2-1 . TRBV4-3 TGCGCCAGCAGCCAGGCCGGGACATCCTACAATGAGCAGTTCTTC CASSQAGTSYNEQFF
few TRBJ1-1 TRBD1 TRBV10-1 TGCGCCAGCAGTGAGTCAAGGACAGGGTACACTGAAGCTTTCTTT CASSESRTGYTEAFF
few TRBJ1-2 . TRBV5-1 TGCGCCAGCAGCCCTTTGACAGCTTCAGGGGGCTACACCTTC CASSPLTASGGYTF
few TRBJ2-7 . TRBV18 TGTGCCAGCTCACCACCAACACGCGAGCAGTACTTC CASSPPTREQYF
. TRBJ1-2 . TRBV5-4 TGTGCCAGCAGCGTAGACGGGAACTATGGCTACACCTTC CASSVDGNYGYTF
. TRBJ2-5 TRBD2 TRBV9 TGTGCCAGCAGCGTAGGCGGTAGCGGGGGCAGGGGGGAGACCCAGTACTTC CASSVGGSGGRGETQYF
. TRBJ2-1 TRBD2 TRBV7-9 TGTGCCAGCAGCTTAGGCGGACTAGCGGGGGATGAGCAGTTCTTC CASSLGGLAGDEQFF
. TRBJ2-1 TRBD2 TRBV11-2 TGTGCCAGCAGCCCACCGGGACTAGCGGGGGGGTACAATGAGCAGTTCTTC CASSPPGLAGGYNEQFF
. TRBJ1-5 . TRBV30 TGTGCCTGGACCCCGGGGGCCGGGGGGTTTAATCAGCCCCAGCATTTT CAWTPGAGGFNQPQHF
. TRBJ2-2 . TRBV7-3 TGTGCCAGCAGCTTAGACAGGGAGGCCGGGGAGCTGTTTTTT CASSLDREAGELFF
. TRBJ2-5 . TRBV30 TGTGCCTGGCGGAGAGCAGATCAAGAGACCCAGTACTTC CAWRRADQETQYF
. TRBJ2-1 . TRBV6-1 TGTGCCAGCAGTGGGGGAGAGCAGTTCTTC CASSGGEQFF
. TRBJ1-2 . TRBV11-2 TGTGCCAGCAGCTTACAGGGGATCTATGGCTACACCTTC CASSLQGIYGYTF